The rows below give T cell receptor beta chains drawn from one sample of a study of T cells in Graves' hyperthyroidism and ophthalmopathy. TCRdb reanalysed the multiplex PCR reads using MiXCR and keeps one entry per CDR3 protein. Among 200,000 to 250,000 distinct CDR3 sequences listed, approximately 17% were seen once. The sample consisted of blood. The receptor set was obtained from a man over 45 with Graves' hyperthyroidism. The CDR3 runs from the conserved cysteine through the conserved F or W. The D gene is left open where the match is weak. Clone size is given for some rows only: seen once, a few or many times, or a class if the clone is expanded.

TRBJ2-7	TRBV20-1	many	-	CSARDTAVAYEQYF	TGCAGTGCTAGAGATACAGCGGTAGCCTACGAGCAGTACTTC
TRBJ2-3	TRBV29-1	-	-	CSVEVGVGTTDTQYF	TGCAGCGTTGAAGTGGGGGTTGGCACAACAGATACGCAGTATTTT
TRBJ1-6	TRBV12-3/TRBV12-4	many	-	CASSSQMGNSPLHF	TGTGCCAGCAGTTCACAGATGGGTAATTCACCCCTCCACTTT
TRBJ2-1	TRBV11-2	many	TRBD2	CASSSLAGFNEQFF	TGTGCCAGCAGCTCCCTAGCGGGATTTAATGAGCAGTTCTTC
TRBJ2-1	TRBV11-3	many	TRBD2	CAIGGGGPTQNEQFF	TGTGCCATCGGGGGGGGGGGCCCTACACAGAATGAGCAGTTCTTC
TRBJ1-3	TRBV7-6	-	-	CASSRNAGNTIYF	TGTGCCAGCAGCCGAAATGCTGGAAACACCATATATTTT
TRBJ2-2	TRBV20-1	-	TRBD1	CSATTPRQGNTGELFF	TGCAGTGCCACTACCCCCCGACAGGGGAACACCGGGGAGCTGTTTTTT
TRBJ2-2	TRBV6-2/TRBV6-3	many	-	CASSPPRDLNTGELFF	TGTGCCAGCAGTCCACCCCGGGACTTGAACACCGGGGAGCTGTTTTTT
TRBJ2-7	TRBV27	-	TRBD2	CASSRTSGAYEQYF	TGTGCCAGCAGCCGGACTAGCGGGGCCTACGAGCAGTACTTC
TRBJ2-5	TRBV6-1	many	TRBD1	CASSDYGQGRETQYF	TGTGCCAGCAGTGACTACGGACAGGGGAGGGAGACCCAGTACTTC